The 2 T cell receptor beta chains in this list originate from one sample, sequenced in a study of blood T cell repertoires in COVID-19. Method: immunoSEQ multiplex PCR; TCRdb's copy keeps in-frame clones and lacks some. The sample has hundreds of thousands of clones; over 80% are singletons. Sequenced material: peripheral blood. The receptors shown here come from a woman aged 18-29 years with acute or convalescent COVID-19.

This clone was detected once. V usage is TRBV6-5 and J usage is TRBJ1-4; 8 nucleotides match TRBD1. J was trimmed by 11 bases and V by 5 bases; bases with no gene match: 10. The CDR3 loop spans 14 amino acids. Germline CDR1 is MNHEY and CDR2 is SVGAGI. CDR3 nucleotides: TGTGCCAGCAGTCTACGGGACAGGTTAACGAAACTGTTTTTT. Translating it yields CASSLRDRLTKLFF.

The chain combines TRBV9 with TRBJ2-3, with D unresolved. V dropped 6 bases and J dropped 0 bases, with 8 bases sitting between them. The CDR3 spans 13 residues. Germline CDR1 SGDLS, CDR2 YYNGEE. This chain's CDR3 is CASKSLSTDTQYF. Written as DNA, the CDR3 is TGTGCCAGCAAATCCCTTAGCACAGATACGCAGTATTTT. Filled out from reference TRBV9 and TRBJ2-3, the complete variable domain reads DSGVTQTPKHLITATGQRVTLRCSPRSGDLSVYWYQQSLDQGLQFLIQYYNGEERAKGNILERFSAQQFPDLHSELNLSSLELGDSALYFCASKSLSTDTQYFGPGTRLTVL.